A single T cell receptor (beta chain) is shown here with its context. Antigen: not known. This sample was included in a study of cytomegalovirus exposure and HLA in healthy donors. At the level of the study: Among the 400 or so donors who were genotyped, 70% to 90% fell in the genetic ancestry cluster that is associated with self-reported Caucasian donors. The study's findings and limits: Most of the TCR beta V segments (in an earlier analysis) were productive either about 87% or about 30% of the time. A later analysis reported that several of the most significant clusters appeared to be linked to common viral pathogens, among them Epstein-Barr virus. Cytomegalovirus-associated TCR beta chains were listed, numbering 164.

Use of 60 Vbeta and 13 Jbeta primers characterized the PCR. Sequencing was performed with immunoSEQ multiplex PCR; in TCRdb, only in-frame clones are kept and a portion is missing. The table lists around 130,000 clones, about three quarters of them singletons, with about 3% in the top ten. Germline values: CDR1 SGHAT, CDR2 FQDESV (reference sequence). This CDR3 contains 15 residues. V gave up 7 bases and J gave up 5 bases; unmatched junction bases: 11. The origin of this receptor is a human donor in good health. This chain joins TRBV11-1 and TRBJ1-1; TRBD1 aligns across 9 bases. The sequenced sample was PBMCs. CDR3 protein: CASTMADRGSTEAFF. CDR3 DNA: TGTGCCAGCACCATGGCCGACAGGGGGAGTACTGAAGCTTTCTTT. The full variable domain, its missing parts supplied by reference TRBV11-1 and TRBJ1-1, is EAEVAQSPRYKITEKSQAVAFWCDPISGHATLYWYRQILGQGPELLVQFQDESVVDDSQLPKDRFSAERLKGVDSTLKIQPAELGDSAMYLCASTMADRGSTEAFFGQGTRLTVV.